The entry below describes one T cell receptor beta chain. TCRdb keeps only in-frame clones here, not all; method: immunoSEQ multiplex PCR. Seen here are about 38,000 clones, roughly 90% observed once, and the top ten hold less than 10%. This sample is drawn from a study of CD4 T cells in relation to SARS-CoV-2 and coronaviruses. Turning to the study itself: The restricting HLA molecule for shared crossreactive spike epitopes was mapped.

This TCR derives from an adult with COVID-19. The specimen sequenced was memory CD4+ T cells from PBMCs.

CDR3: CASSSWTGGARGELFF. The CDR3 region has the DNA TGCGCCAGCAGCTCCTGGACAGGGGGTGCGCGCGGGGAGCTGTTTTTT. The chain is built from TRBV5-1 and TRBJ2-2; 10 nucleotides agree with TRBD1. Germline lookup yields CDR1 SGHRS and CDR2 YFSETQ. V shed 3 bases, J shed 7 bases, and the junction held 9 bases outside the gene matches. The CDR3 is made up of 16 amino acids.